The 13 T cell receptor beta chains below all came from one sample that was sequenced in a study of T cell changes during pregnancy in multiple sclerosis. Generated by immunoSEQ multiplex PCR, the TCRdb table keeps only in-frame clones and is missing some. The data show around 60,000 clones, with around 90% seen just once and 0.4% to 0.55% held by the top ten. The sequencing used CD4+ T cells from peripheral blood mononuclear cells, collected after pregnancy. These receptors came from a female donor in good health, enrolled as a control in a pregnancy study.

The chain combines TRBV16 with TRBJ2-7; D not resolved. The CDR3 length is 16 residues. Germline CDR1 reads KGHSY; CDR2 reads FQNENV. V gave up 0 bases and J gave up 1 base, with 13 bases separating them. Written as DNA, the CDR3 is TGTGCCAGCAGCCAATCAGGTACAGTCTTATCCTACGAGCAGTACTTC. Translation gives CASSQSGTVLSYEQYF.

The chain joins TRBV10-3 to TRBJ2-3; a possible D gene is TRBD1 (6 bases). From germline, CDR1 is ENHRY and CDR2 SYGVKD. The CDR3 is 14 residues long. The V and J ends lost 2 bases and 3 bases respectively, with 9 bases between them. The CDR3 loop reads CAISEGGATDTQYF. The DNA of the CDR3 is TGTGCCATCAGTGAGGGGGGCGCAACAGATACGCAGTATTTT.

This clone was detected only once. This CDR3 reads CASSYDGSGGYTF. CDR3 DNA: TGTGCCAGCAGTTACGATGGTTCGGGGGGCTACACCTTC. The chain couples TRBV6-5 to TRBJ1-2; D is undetermined. Deletions cut 2 bases from V and 8 bases from J, with 12 bases between. From germline, CDR1 is MNHEY and CDR2 SVGAGI. The CDR3 length is 13 residues.

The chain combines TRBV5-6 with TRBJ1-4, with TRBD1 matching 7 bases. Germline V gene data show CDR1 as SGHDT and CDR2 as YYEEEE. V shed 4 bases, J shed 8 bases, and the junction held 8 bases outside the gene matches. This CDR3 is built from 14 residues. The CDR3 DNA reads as TGTGCCAGCAGCCCAAAACGACAGGGCGAAAAACTGTTTTTT. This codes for CASSPKRQGEKLFF. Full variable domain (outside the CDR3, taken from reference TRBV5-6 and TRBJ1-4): DAGVTQSPTHLIKTRGQQVTLRCSPKSGHDTVSWYQQALGQGPQFIFQYYEEEERQRGNFPDRFSGHQFPNYSSELNVNALLLGDSALYLCASSPKRQGEKLFFGSGTQLSVL.

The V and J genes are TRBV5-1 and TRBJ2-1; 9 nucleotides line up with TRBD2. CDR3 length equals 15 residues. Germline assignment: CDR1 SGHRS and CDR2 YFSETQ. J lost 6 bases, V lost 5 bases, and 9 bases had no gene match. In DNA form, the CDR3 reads TGCGCCAGCAGTTTAACCAGCGGGGGGCCCAATGAGCAGTTCTTC. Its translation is CASSLTSGGPNEQFF.

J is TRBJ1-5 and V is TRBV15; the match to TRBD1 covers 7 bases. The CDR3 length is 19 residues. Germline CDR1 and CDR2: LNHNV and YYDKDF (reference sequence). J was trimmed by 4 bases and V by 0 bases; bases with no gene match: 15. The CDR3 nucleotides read TGTGCCACCAGCAGAGATAGGGGAAGGGGGCGAGAGCGGAATCAGCCCCAGCATTTT. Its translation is CATSRDRGRGRERNQPQHF.

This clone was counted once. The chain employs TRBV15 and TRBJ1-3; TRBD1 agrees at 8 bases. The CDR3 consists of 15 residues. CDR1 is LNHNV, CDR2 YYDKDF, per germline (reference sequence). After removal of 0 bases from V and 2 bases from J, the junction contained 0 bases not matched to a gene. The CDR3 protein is CATSRDRGPGNTIYF. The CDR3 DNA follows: TGTGCCACCAGCAGAGACAGGGGGCCTGGAAACACCATATATTTT.

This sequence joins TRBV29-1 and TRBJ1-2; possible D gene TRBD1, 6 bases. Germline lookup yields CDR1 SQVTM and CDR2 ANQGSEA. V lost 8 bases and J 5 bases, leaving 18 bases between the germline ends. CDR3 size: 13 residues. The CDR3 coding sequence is TGCAGCACTGCCACAGGGACGGAGTATGGCTACACCTTC. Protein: CSTATGTEYGYTF.

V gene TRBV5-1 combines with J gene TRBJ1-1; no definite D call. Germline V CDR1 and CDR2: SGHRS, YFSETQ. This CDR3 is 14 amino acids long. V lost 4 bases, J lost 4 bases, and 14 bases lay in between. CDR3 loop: CASSVGGEGTEAFF. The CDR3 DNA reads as TGCGCCAGCAGCGTAGGTGGGGAGGGCACTGAAGCTTTCTTT.

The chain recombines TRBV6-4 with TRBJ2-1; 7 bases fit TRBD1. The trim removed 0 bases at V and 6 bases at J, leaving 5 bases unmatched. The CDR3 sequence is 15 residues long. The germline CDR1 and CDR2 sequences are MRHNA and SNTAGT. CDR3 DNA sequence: TGTGCCAGCAGTGACTCTATGGCAGGGGGCAATGAGCAGTTCTTC. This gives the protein CASSDSMAGGNEQFF.

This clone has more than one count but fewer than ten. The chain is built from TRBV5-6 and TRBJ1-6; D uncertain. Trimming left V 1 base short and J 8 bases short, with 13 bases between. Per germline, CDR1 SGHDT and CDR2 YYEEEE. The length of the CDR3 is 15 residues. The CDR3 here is CASSLSGWDDSPLHF. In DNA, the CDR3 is TGTGCCAGCAGCTTGTCGGGGTGGGATGATTCACCCCTCCACTTT. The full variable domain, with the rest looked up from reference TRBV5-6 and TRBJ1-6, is DAGVTQSPTHLIKTRGQQVTLRCSPKSGHDTVSWYQQALGQGPQFIFQYYEEEERQRGNFPDRFSGHQFPNYSSELNVNALLLGDSALYLCASSLSGWDDSPLHFGNGTRLTVT.

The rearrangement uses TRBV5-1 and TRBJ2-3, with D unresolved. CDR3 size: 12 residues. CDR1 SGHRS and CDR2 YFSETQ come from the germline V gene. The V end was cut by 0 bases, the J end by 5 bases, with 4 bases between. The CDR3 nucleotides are TGCGCCAGCAGCTTGGTCGGAGATACGCAGTATTTT. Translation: CASSLVGDTQYF.

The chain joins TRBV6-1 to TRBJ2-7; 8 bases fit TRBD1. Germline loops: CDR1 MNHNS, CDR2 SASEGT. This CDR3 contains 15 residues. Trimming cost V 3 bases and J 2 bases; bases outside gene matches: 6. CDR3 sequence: CASSERDRNTYEQYF. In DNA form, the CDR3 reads TGTGCCAGCAGTGAGCGGGACAGGAATACCTACGAGCAGTACTTC.